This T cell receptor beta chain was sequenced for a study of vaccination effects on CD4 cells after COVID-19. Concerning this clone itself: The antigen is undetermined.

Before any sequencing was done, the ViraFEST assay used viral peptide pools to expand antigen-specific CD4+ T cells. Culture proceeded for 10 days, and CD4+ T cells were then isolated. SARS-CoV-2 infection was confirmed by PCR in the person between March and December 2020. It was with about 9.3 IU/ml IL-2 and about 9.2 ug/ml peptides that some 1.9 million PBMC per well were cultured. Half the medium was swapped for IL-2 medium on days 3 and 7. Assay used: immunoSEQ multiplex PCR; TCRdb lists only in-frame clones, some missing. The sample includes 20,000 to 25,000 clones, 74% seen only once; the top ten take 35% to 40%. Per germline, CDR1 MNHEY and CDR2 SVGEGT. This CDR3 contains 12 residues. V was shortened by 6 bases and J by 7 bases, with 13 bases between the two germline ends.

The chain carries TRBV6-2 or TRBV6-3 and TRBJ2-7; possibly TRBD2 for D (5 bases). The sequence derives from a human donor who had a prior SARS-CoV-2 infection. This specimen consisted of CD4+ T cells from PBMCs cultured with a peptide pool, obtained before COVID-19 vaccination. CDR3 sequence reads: CASSQRPGEQYF. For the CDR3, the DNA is TGTGCCAGCAGCCAGCGACCGGGGGAGCAGTACTTC.